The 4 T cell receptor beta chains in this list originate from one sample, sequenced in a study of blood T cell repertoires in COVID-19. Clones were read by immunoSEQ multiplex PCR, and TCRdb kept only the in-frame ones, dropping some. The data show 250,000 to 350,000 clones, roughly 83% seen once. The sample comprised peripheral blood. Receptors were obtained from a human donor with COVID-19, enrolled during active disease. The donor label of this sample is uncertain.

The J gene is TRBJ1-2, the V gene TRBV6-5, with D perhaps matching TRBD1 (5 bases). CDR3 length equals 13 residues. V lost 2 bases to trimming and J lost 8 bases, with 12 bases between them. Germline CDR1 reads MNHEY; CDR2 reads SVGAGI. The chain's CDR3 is CASSYQGNRGYTF. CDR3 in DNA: TGTGCCAGCAGTTACCAGGGTAATCGGGGCTACACCTTC.

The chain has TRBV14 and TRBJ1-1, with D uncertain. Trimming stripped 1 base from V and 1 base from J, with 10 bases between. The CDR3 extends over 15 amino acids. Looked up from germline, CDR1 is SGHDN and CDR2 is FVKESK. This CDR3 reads CASSQVSTPNTEAFF. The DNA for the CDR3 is TGTGCCAGCAGCCAAGTTTCGACACCGAACACTGAAGCTTTCTTT.

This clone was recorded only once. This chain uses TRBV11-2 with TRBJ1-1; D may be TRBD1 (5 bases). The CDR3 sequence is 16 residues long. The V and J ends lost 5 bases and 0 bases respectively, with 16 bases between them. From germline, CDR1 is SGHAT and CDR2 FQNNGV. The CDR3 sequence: CASSPVRGRMNTEAFF. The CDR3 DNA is TGTGCCAGCAGCCCTGTAAGGGGCCGAATGAACACTGAAGCTTTCTTT.

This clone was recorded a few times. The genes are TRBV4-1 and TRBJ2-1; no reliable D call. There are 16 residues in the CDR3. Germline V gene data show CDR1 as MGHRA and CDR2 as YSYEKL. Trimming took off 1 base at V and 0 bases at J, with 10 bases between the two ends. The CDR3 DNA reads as TGCGCCAGCAGCCAAGCCGAGAGAACCTCCTACAATGAGCAGTTCTTC. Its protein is CASSQAERTSYNEQFF.